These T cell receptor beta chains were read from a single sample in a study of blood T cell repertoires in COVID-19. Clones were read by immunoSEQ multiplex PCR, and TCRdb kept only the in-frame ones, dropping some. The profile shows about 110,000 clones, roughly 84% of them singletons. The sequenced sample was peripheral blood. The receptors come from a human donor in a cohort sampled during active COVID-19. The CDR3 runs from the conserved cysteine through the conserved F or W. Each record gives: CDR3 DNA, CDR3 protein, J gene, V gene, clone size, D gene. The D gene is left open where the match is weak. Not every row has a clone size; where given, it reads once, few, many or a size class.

TGTGCCAGCAGCTTAGTTCCGACTAGCGGGAGGGCCGGAGATACGCAGTATTTT | CASSLVPTSGRAGDTQYF | TRBJ2-3 | TRBV7-2 | . | TRBD2
TGTGCCAGCATTGGGACTAGCGGGCAGACCCAGTACTTC | CASIGTSGQTQYF | TRBJ2-5 | TRBV25-1 | once | TRBD2
TGCGCCAGCAGCCAAGGGTCGGGACAGAACTATGGCTACACCTTC | CASSQGSGQNYGYTF | TRBJ1-2 | TRBV4-3 | many | TRBD1
TGTGCCAGTAGTTCCAGGGGAAGGTCGATAGATACGCAGTATTTT | CASSSRGRSIDTQYF | TRBJ2-3 | TRBV19 | few | .
TGCGCCAGCAGCTTGGGACAGTCTGGAAACACCATATATTTT | CASSLGQSGNTIYF | TRBJ1-3 | TRBV5-1 | . | .
TGCGCCAGCAGCGTGGGACAGGGTCATGAAAAACTGTTTTTT | CASSVGQGHEKLFF | TRBJ1-4 | TRBV5-1 | . | TRBD1
TGTGCCAGCAGCGCCAGGGTGGGGAGGAGCGAGCAGTACTTC | CASSARVGRSEQYF | TRBJ2-7 | TRBV9 | . | .
TGTGCCAGCAGACAGACTAGCGGGAATCACGGGGAGCTGTTTTTT | CASRQTSGNHGELFF | TRBJ2-2 | TRBV2 | . | TRBD2
TGCGCCAGCAGCTTCCTAGCGGGAGGGCCCTCAGGAACCGGGGAGCTGTTTTTT | CASSFLAGGPSGTGELFF | TRBJ2-2 | TRBV5-1 | few | TRBD2
TGCAGTGCTAGAGTAGAATACGAGCAGTACTTC | CSARVEYEQYF | TRBJ2-7 | TRBV20-1 | . | .
TGTGCCAGCAGTCCCCTCCCGAGATTCGAGCAGTACTTC | CASSPLPRFEQYF | TRBJ2-7 | TRBV7-2 | . | .
TGTGCCCCTGGCCTAGCGGGTCAAGAGACCCAGTACTTC | CAPGLAGQETQYF | TRBJ2-5 | TRBV4-2 | once | TRBD2
TGTGCCAGCAGCGTAATAGCGGGAGCCTACAATGAGCAGTTCTTC | CASSVIAGAYNEQFF | TRBJ2-1 | TRBV9 | . | TRBD2
TGTGCCAGCAAACCTGACAGGATCTATAATTCACCCCTCCACTTT | CASKPDRIYNSPLHF | TRBJ1-6 | TRBV28 | . | .
TGTGCCAGCAGCTTTGGAGGAGGGAACACTGAAGCTTTCTTT | CASSFGGGNTEAFF | TRBJ1-1 | TRBV5-4 | . | .
TGTGCCAGCAGCACCACAGGGAATGGATACAATGAGCAGTTCTTC | CASSTTGNGYNEQFF | TRBJ2-1 | TRBV7-6 | . | .
TGTGCCAGCAGTAGACAGGGGGGGAACACCGGGGAGCTGTTTTTT | CASSRQGGNTGELFF | TRBJ2-2 | TRBV2 | . | TRBD1
TGTGCCAGCAGTTTAAAGGGGGGGTCCACTGAAGCTTTCTTT | CASSLKGGSTEAFF | TRBJ1-1 | TRBV27 | few | .
TGCGCCAGCAGCCAAGGGGCGGGGGGGTATAGCAATCAGCCCCAGCATTTT | CASSQGAGGYSNQPQHF | TRBJ1-5 | TRBV4-3 | . | .
TGTGCCAGCTCACCAAAGGAACAGGGCCCTGAAGCTTTCTTT | CASSPKEQGPEAFF | TRBJ1-1 | TRBV18 | . | .
TGTGCCAGCAGCCAGCTAGCGGTGGGGAATGAGCAGTTCTTC | CASSQLAVGNEQFF | TRBJ2-1 | TRBV3-1/TRBV3-2 | . | TRBD2
TGTGCCAGCAAGCTAGCGGGAGAAGGTTACAATGAGCAGTTCTTC | CASKLAGEGYNEQFF | TRBJ2-1 | TRBV5-6 | . | TRBD2
TGTGCCAGTCGGACAGCTCTTTATGGCTACACCTTC | CASRTALYGYTF | TRBJ1-2 | TRBV19 | . | .
TGTGCCAGCAGAGTTAGAGGGATTGACATTCAGTACTTC | CASRVRGIDIQYF | TRBJ2-4 | TRBV5-6 | . | .
TGTGCCAGCTGGGGGACAGCAGATACGCAGTATTTT | CASWGTADTQYF | TRBJ2-3 | TRBV19 | . | TRBD1
TGCGCCAGCAGCCGAACTAGCGGGAGCGGTGAGCAGTTCTTC | CASSRTSGSGEQFF | TRBJ2-1 | TRBV4-1 | . | TRBD2
TGTGCCAGCAGCGGGCCGGACAGGGAGGGACACAATGAGCAGTTCTTC | CASSGPDREGHNEQFF | TRBJ2-1 | TRBV11-3 | . | .
TGTGCCAGCAGTCAATCCAGGACAGGGGGTCTCGGGTTAGGTGAAAAACTGTTTTTT | CASSQSRTGGLGLGEKLFF | TRBJ1-4 | TRBV7-9 | . | TRBD1
TGCGCCAGCAGCCAACAAGTCCGGACTAGCGGGGCCCTCTCCTACAATGAGCAGTTCTTC | CASSQQVRTSGALSYNEQFF | TRBJ2-1 | TRBV4-3 | . | TRBD2
TGTGCCATCAGTGAGTTCCTTGGACAGGCCAGCAATCAGCCCCAGCATTTT | CAISEFLGQASNQPQHF | TRBJ1-5 | TRBV10-3 | . | TRBD1
TGCGCCAGCAGCGCCCCAGGGGGCGAGCAGTACTTC | CASSAPGGEQYF | TRBJ2-7 | TRBV5-1 | . | TRBD1